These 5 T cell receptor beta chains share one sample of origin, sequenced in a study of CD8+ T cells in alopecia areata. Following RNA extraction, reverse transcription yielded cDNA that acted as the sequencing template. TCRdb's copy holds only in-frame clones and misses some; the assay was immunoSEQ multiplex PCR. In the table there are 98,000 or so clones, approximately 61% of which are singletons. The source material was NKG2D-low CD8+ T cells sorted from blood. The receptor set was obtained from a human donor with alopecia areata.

CDR3 sequence: CASSLNDPNTEAFF. The DNA of the CDR3 is TGCGCCAGCAGCTTAAACGATCCGAACACTGAAGCTTTCTTT. The rearrangement joins TRBV5-1 to TRBJ1-1; D call uncertain. The CDR3 has 14 residues. The germline V and J ends were trimmed by 2 bases and 1 base, with 9 bases remaining between them. In germline, CDR1 is SGHRS, CDR2 YFSETQ.

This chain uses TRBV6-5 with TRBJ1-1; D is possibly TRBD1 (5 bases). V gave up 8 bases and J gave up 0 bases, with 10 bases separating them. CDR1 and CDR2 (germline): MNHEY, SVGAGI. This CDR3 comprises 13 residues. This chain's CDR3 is CASLAGMNTEAFF. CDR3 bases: TGTGCCAGCCTGGCAGGGATGAACACTGAAGCTTTCTTT.

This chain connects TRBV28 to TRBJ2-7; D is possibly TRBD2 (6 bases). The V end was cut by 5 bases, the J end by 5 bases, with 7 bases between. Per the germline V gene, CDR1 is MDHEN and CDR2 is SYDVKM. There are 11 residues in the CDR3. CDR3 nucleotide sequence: TGTGCCAGCAGTGGGGGGAACGAGCAGTACTTC. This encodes CASSGGNEQYF.

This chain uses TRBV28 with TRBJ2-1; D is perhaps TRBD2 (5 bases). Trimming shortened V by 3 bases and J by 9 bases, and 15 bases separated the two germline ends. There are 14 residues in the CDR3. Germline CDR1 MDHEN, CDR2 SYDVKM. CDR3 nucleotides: TGTGCCAGCAGTTTGCTAGCAAGTGTGGGTGAGCAGTTCTTC. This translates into CASSLLASVGEQFF.

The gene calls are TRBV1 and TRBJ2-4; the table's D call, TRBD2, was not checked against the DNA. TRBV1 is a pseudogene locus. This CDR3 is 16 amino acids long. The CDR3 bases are TGCACCAGCACCTCTAGAGGGAGGAGGACGGAAAACATTCAGTACTTC. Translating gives CTSTSRGRRTENIQYF.